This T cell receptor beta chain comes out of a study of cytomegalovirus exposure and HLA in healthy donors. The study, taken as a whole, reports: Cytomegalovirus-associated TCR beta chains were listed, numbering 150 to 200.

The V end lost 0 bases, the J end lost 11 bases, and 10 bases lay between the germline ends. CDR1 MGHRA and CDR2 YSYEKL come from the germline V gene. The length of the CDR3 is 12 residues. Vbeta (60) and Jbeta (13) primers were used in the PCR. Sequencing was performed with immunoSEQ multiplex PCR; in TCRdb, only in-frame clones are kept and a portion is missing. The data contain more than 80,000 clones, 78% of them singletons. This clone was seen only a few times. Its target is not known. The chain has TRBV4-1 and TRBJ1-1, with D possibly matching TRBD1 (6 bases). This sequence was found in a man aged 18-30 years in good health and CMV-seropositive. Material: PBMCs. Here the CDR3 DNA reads TGCGCCAGCAGCCAAGATGTACAGGGTGCTTTCTTT. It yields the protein CASSQDVQGAFF.